The 5 T cell receptor beta chains given below trace back to one sample, sequenced in a study of a mutant IDH1 vaccine in newly diagnosed glioma. Produced via immunoSEQ multiplex PCR; TCRdb's table is partial and in-frame only. Of some 57,000 clones detected, around three quarters appear once; the ten largest clones hold roughly 5%. Time point given: week 47, end of study. A single vaccine dose contained 300 ug of mutant IDH1 20-mer peptide, and topical imiquimod was used with it. Which antigens these TCRs recognize remains unknown. Sequencing used PBMCs, obtained from a glioma patient whose treatment included an IDH1 peptide vaccine. These receptors were obtained from a middle-aged woman with glioma. Some clones in this sample may be carry-over from other donors' samples.

Only a few counts were recorded for this clone. The genes are TRBV5-1 and TRBJ2-5; tentatively, D is TRBD2 (5 bases). The germline gives CDR1 SGHRS, CDR2 YFSETQ. The CDR3 runs 14 residues. Trimming took 5 bases from V and 4 from J, leaving 15 bases between them. The CDR3 nucleotides read TGCGCCAGCAGTAGGACGGGAAATTCAGAGACCCAGTACTTC. Residues: CASSRTGNSETQYF.

This clone was seen more than once but under ten times. The CDR3 nucleotides are TGTGCCAGCAGCTTACTAGCGGGGGGGTATGAGCAGTTCTTC. Its protein product is CASSLLAGGYEQFF. The chain uses TRBV7-9 and TRBJ2-1; the match to TRBD2 covers 12 bases. CDR1 is SEHNR and CDR2 is FQNEAQ in the germline V gene (reference sequence). There are 14 residues in the CDR3. V shed 2 bases and J 8 bases; nucleotides not matched to a gene: 1.

On this clone itself: An end of the junction differs from the germline gene, which may be a read error. The V and J genes are TRBV18 and TRBJ1-1; D is perhaps TRBD1 (6 bases). Germline V gives CDR1 KGHSH, CDR2 LQKENI. This CDR3 spans 15 amino acids. The CDR3 loop reads CAGSPSRGANTEAFF. The CDR3, as DNA: TGTGCCGGCTCACCATCTAGGGGGGCGAACACTGAAGCTTTCTTT.

This chain uses TRBV4-3 with TRBJ1-1, with D unresolved. Germline V gene lookup returns CDR1 LGHNA and CDR2 YSLEER. The CDR3 extends over 15 amino acids. V lost 4 bases, J lost 1 base, and 13 bases lay in between. The chain's CDR3 is CASSPNGDPNTEAFF. The DNA for the CDR3 is TGCGCCAGCAGCCCTAACGGAGATCCGAACACTGAAGCTTTCTTT.

This sequence joins TRBV5-6 and TRBJ2-7, with 10 positions matching TRBD2. The CDR3 is 16 residues long. V lost 4 bases and J lost 4; bases outside the gene matches: 11. Germline loops: CDR1 SGHDT, CDR2 YYEEEE. The CDR3 reads CASSVRASGSRYEQYF. CDR3 DNA sequence: TGTGCCAGCAGCGTCAGGGCTAGCGGGAGTCGGTACGAGCAGTACTTC.